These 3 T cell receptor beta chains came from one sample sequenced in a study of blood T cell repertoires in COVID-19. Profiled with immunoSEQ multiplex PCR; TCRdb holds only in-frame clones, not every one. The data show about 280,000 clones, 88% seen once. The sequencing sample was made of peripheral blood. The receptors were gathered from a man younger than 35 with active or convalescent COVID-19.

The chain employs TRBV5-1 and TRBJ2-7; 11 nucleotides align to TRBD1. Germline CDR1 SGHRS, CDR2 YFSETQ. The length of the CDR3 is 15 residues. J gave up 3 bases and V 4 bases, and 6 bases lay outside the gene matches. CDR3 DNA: TGCGCCAGCAGCCCCCAGGGGACAGGGGGCTACGAGCAGTACTTC. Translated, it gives CASSPQGTGGYEQYF.

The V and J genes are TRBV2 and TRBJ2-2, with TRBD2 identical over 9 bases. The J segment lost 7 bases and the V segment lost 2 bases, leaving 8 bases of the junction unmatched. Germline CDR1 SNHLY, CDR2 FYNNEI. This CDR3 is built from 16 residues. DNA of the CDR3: TGTGCCAGCAGTGAAACGCGGGGGGGCCTGGTCGGGGAGCTGTTTTTT. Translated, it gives CASSETRGGLVGELFF.

The CDR3 region is CASSLEAAVTETQYF. DNA of the CDR3: TGTGCCAGCAGCTTAGAGGCGGCGGTGACAGAGACCCAGTACTTC. V usage is TRBV7-8 and J usage is TRBJ2-5; no reliable D call. V was pared by 1 base and J by 4 bases, with 13 bases between. This CDR3 has 15 residues. Germline CDR1 reads SGHVS; CDR2 reads FQNEAQ.